This record covers a single T cell receptor beta chain. The data originate from a study of cytomegalovirus exposure and HLA in healthy donors. Some clones are missing from TCRdb's copy, which holds only in-frame ones; the method was immunoSEQ multiplex PCR. Of 80,000 to 100,000 clones in the sample, about 90% were seen once. CDR1 and CDR2 from the germline V gene are SGHRS and YFSETQ. The CDR3 sequence is 15 residues long. V was clipped by 1 base and J by 3 bases; unmatched bases: 4. The receptor was isolated from a man younger than 30 in good health and CMV-seropositive. This sequence joins TRBV5-1 and TRBJ2-1, with TRBD1 identical over 7 bases. The sequenced material came from PBMCs. CDR3 DNA sequence: TGCGCCAGCAGCTTGAGGACAGGCGACTACAATGAGCAGTTCTTC. It is translated as CASSLRTGDYNEQFF.